This T cell receptor (beta chain) was captured by sequencing in a study of shared clonotypes between healthy human individuals. Study as a whole: The study drew on a couple of women and three men aged 18 to 49 as donors.

This clone has only one observation. How the authors handled the data: ImmunoSEQ junction-only sequences lacked quality scores, so their filtering differed. The data were produced by immunoSEQ multiplex PCR, yet TCRdb's version contains in-frame clones alone and is incomplete. V and J calls and clone size are those listed in that table; D and trimming were worked out from the DNA. In the table there are some 2,000,000 clones, 85% to 95% of which are singletons. The CDR3 is 15 amino acids. The germline gives CDR1 MNHEY, CDR2 SVGAGI. The V end was cut by 0 bases, the J end by 6 bases, with 11 bases between. Donors were Caucasian adults residing in Nashville, Tennessee, USA.

This clonotype originated in a man between 18 and 35 years old in good health. The sequencing input was naive CD4+ T cells sorted from blood. Sample subset: CD45RA+ positively selected. The rearrangement uses TRBV6-5 and TRBJ2-2; possibly TRBD1 for D (5 bases). CDR3 sequence reads: CASSYSDSWAGELFF. CDR3 DNA: TGTGCCAGCAGTTACTCCGACAGCTGGGCCGGGGAGCTGTTTTTT.